The entry below describes one T cell receptor beta chain. The data originate from a study of blood T cell repertoires in COVID-19. Looking at the study overall: Samples taken during acute and convalescent COVID-19 were collected in the United States, Italy and Spain. The analysed material was cDNA or gDNA that came from T cells, B-cell-depleted T cells, or PBMCs.

Original analysis: For nucleated cells, counts were estimated from reference gene primer amplification. The data were produced by immunoSEQ multiplex PCR, yet TCRdb's version contains in-frame clones alone and is incomplete. The DNA was the basis for D and trimming; V, J and clone size are from that table. This table has 210,000 or so clones, over 75% appearing once. The CDR3 loop spans 14 amino acids. Germline trimming cut 6 bases from V and 5 bases from J; bases unmatched to any gene: 8. Germline V gene lookup returns CDR1 WNHNN and CDR2 SYGVQD (reference sequence). The chain carries TRBV10-1 and TRBJ1-1, with 8 nucleotides matching TRBD1. This clonotype originated in a man between 50 and 59 years old with acute or convalescent COVID-19. The source material was peripheral blood. CDR3 coding DNA: TGCGCCAGCAGGGAGATTACAGGGGGAACTGAAGCTTTCTTT. Translated, it gives CASREITGGTEAFF.